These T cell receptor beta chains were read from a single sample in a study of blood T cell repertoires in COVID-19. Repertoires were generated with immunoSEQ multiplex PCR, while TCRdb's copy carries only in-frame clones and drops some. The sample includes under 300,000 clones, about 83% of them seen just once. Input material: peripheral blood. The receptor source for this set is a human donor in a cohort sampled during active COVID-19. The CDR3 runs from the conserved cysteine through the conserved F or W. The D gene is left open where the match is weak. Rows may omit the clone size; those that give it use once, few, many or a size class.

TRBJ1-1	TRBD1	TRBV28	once	CASSLGQGSTEAFF	TGTGCCAGCAGTCTCGGACAGGGTTCCACTGAAGCTTTCTTT
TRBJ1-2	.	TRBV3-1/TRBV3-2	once	CASSQLEAYGYTF	TGTGCCAGCAGCCAGTTAGAGGCCTATGGCTACACCTTC
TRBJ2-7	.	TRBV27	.	CASGQTASSYEQYF	TGTGCCAGCGGCCAGACAGCGAGTTCCTACGAGCAGTACTTC
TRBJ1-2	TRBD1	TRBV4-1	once	CASSQETGGYGYTF	TGCGCCAGCAGCCAAGAGACAGGGGGCTATGGCTACACCTTC
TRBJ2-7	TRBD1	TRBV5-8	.	CASSFRDSPIYEQYF	TGTGCCAGCAGCTTCCGGGACAGCCCTATCTACGAGCAGTACTTC
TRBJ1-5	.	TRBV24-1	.	CATSGVGSNQPQHF	TGTGCCACGTCAGGGGTAGGAAGCAATCAGCCCCAGCATTTT
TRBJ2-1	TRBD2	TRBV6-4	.	CASSDSRRGVYNEQFF	TGTGCCAGCAGTGACTCGAGGCGGGGGGTCTACAATGAGCAGTTCTTC
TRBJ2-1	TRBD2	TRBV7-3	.	CASSYRAGSSYNEQFF	TGTGCCAGCAGCTACCGAGCGGGGAGCTCCTACAATGAGCAGTTCTTC
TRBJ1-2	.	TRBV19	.	CASSIIDERIYGYTF	TGTGCCAGTAGTATAATAGATGAGAGAATCTATGGCTACACCTTC
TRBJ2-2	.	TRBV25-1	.	CASSENLGAKNGELFF	TGTGCCAGCAGTGAGAATCTAGGGGCTAAGAACGGGGAGCTGTTTTTT
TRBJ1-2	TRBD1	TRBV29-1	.	CSVEDRGWSYGYTF	TGCAGCGTTGAGGACAGGGGATGGAGCTATGGCTACACCTTC
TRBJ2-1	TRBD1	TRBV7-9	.	CASSRTGLVTYNEQFF	TGTGCCAGCAGCCGGACAGGGCTTGTAACCTACAATGAGCAGTTCTTC
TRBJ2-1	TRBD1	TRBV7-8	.	CASSLRTGAYNEQFF	TGTGCCAGCAGCCTCAGGACAGGGGCCTACAATGAGCAGTTCTTC
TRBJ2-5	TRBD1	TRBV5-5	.	CASSAAPGGVETQYF	TGTGCCAGCAGCGCAGCCCCAGGGGGCGTAGAGACCCAGTACTTC
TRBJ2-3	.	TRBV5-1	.	CASSLGAAFTDTQYF	TGCGCCAGCAGCTTGGGGGCAGCCTTCACAGATACGCAGTATTTT
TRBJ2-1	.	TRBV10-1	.	CASNNHAGGEQFF	TGCGCCAGCAACAACCATGCCGGCGGTGAGCAGTTCTTC
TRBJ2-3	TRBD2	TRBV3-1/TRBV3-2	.	CASSLGGGTDTQYF	TGTGCCAGCAGCCTCGGGGGAGGGACAGATACGCAGTATTTT
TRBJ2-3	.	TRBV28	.	CASRTNSPRGADTQYF	TGTGCCAGCAGAACGAATTCGCCCAGGGGCGCAGATACGCAGTATTTT